The 30 T cell receptor beta chains presented below share a single source sample, sequenced in a study of cytomegalovirus exposure and HLA in healthy donors. The PCR was carried out with 60 Vbeta primers and 13 Jbeta primers. Assay used: immunoSEQ multiplex PCR; TCRdb lists only in-frame clones, some missing. The sample consists of 200,000 or so clones, around 85% of them appearing once. The sequenced sample consisted of PBMCs. The receptors shown here come from a man aged 40-50 years in good health and CMV-seropositive.

The CDR3 nucleotides are TGTGCCAGCAGTGACCGGACTAGCGGGGGGGCTAGGCAGTTCTTC. It yields the protein CASSDRTSGGARQFF. The chain employs TRBV6-1 and TRBJ2-1; 15 bases line up with TRBD2. With V trimmed by 3 bases and J by 12 bases, 6 bases remained unmatched. This CDR3 is 15 amino acids long. CDR1 is MNHNS and CDR2 is SASEGT in the germline V gene.

The CDR3 here is CASSLWTSGNTQYF. CDR3 in DNA: TGCGCCAGCAGCTTGTGGACCAGCGGTAATACGCAGTATTTT. The chain joins TRBV5-1 to TRBJ2-3; D might be TRBD2 (5 bases). The V gene lost 1 base and the J gene lost 7 bases, with 13 bases spanning the gap. From germline, CDR1 is SGHRS and CDR2 YFSETQ. The CDR3 covers 14 residues.

V usage is TRBV5-6 and J usage is TRBJ2-5; D may be TRBD2 (6 bases). Germline assignment: CDR1 SGHDT and CDR2 YYEEEE. The CDR3 sequence is 13 residues long. V lost 0 bases and J lost 3, with 6 bases in between. CDR3 region: CASSLGGEETQYF. The CDR3 DNA reads TGTGCCAGCAGCTTGGGCGGGGAAGAGACCCAGTACTTC.

The chain uses TRBV10-1 and TRBJ1-4, with D unclear. V dropped 2 bases and J dropped 8 bases, with 6 bases sitting between them. There are 12 residues in the CDR3. From germline, CDR1 is WNHNN and CDR2 SYGVQD (reference sequence). The chain's CDR3 is CASSEGREKLFF. The CDR3 DNA sequence: TGCGCCAGCAGTGAGGGGAGAGAAAAACTGTTTTTT.

The sample holds a few counts of this clone. The gene calls are TRBV27 and TRBJ2-2; 7 bases are shared with TRBD2. Germline V CDR1 and CDR2: MNHEY, SMNVEV (reference sequence). The CDR3 spans 15 residues. The V gene end was trimmed by 6 bases and the J gene end by 2 bases; junction bases not matched to a gene: 6. For the CDR3, the DNA is TGTGCCAGCAGAGGGTGGGGGGGAAACACCGGGGAGCTGTTTTTT. It codes for CASRGWGGNTGELFF.

This clone was recorded only once. This chain links TRBV19 with TRBJ1-5; D remains unclear. V lost 8 bases, J lost 4 bases, and 12 bases lay in between. The CDR3 has 13 amino acids. The germline gives CDR1 LNHDA, CDR2 SQIVND (reference sequence). CDR3 region: CASHRELNQPQHF. In nucleotides, the CDR3 is TGTGCCAGTCACCGGGAGCTAAATCAGCCCCAGCATTTT.

This clone was observed a single time. CDR3 DNA sequence: TGTGCCAGCAGCCGCTTCCCAGGGGACACCGGGGAGCTGTTTTTT. It yields the protein CASSRFPGDTGELFF. The chain has TRBV7-3 and TRBJ2-2; a weak D match, TRBD1 (6 bases). In germline, CDR1 is SGHTA, CDR2 FQGTGA. V was cut by 5 bases and J by 3 bases, with 13 bases left in between. This CDR3 is 15 amino acids long. Drawing the rest from reference TRBV7-3 and TRBJ2-2, the complete variable domain is GAGVSQTPSNKVTEKGKYVELRCDPISGHTALYWYRQSLGQGPEFLIYFQGTGAADDSGLPNDRFFAVRPEGSVSTLKIQRTERGDSAVYLCASSRFPGDTGELFFGEGSRLTVL.

CDR3 sequence reads: CASVVSGGAGELFF. CDR3 coding DNA: TGTGCCAGCGTGGTTAGCGGGGGGGCCGGGGAGCTGTTTTTT. This chain connects TRBV28 to TRBJ2-2; 11 bases map to TRBD2. The V gene end was trimmed by 8 bases and the J gene end by 6 bases; junction bases not matched to a gene: 5. Per the germline V gene, CDR1 is MDHEN and CDR2 is SYDVKM. The CDR3 is 14 residues long.

This rearrangement joins TRBV28 to TRBJ2-7; D unresolved. CDR3 size: 12 residues. V was shortened by 3 bases and J by 2 bases, with 5 bases between the two germline ends. In germline, CDR1 is MDHEN, CDR2 SYDVKM. The CDR3: CASSLLAYEQYF. CDR3 bases: TGTGCCAGCAGTTTGCTAGCCTACGAGCAGTACTTC.

The V gene is TRBV4-2, the J gene TRBJ1-1; 7 nucleotides align to TRBD1. The trim removed 3 bases at V and 0 bases at J, leaving 4 bases unmatched. CDR3 length equals 15 residues. Germline V gene data show CDR1 as LGHNA and CDR2 as YNFKEQ. The DNA of the CDR3 is TGTGCCAGCAGCCAGGGACAGCAAATGAACACTGAAGCTTTCTTT. Translated, it gives CASSQGQQMNTEAFF.

J is TRBJ1-1 and V is TRBV19; no clear D gene. The CDR3 runs to 15 residues. V lost 4 bases and J lost 0, with 12 bases in between. CDR1 and CDR2 from the germline V gene are LNHDA and SQIVND (reference sequence). CDR3 nucleotides: TGTGCCAGTAGTACCCCAACAGAGCTGAACACTGAAGCTTTCTTT. Translating it yields CASSTPTELNTEAFF.

The chain is built from TRBV23-1 and TRBJ1-5; D is perhaps TRBD1 (5 bases). TRBV23-1 is treated as an ORF (open reading frame) with a function not yet certain. V was shortened by 5 bases and J by 11 bases, with 16 bases between the two germline ends. This CDR3 contains 13 residues. CDR3: CASSIAWRGTQHF. DNA of the CDR3: TGCGCCAGCAGTATCGCCTGGAGGGGAACCCAGCATTTT.

The V gene is TRBV30, the J gene TRBJ2-2, with TRBD2 matching 13 bases. Germline CDR1 is GTSNPN and CDR2 is SVGIG (reference sequence). The trim removed 5 bases at V and 6 bases at J, leaving 0 bases unmatched. This CDR3 spans 13 amino acids. CDR3 DNA: TGTGCCTGGGGACTAGCGGGGGCCGGGGAGCTGTTTTTT. Its protein product is CAWGLAGAGELFF.

This clone was picked up one time. The genes are TRBV6-6 and TRBJ2-1; D call uncertain. The V gene lost 7 bases and the J gene lost 10 bases, with 17 bases spanning the gap. There are 13 residues in the CDR3. Germline CDR1 MNHNY, CDR2 SVGAGI (reference sequence). The CDR3: CASNNQATQEQFF. In nucleotides, the CDR3 is TGTGCCAGCAACAATCAGGCTACCCAAGAGCAGTTCTTC.

This clone has more than one count but fewer than ten. This chain links TRBV27 with TRBJ1-4; a weak D match, TRBD1 (5 bases). The CDR3 spans 11 residues. The germline V gene has CDR1 MNHEY and CDR2 SMNVEV (reference sequence). V was cut by 3 bases and J by 10 bases, with 6 bases left in between. CDR3 sequence reads: CASSFQGKLFF. CDR3 coding DNA: TGTGCCAGCAGTTTCCAGGGAAAACTGTTTTTT.

J is TRBJ2-7 and V is TRBV7-2; 12 bases are shared with TRBD2. Germline loops: CDR1 SGHTA, CDR2 FQGNSA. CDR3 length: 15 amino acids. With V trimmed by 6 bases and J by 0 bases, 3 bases remained unmatched. This CDR3 reads CASRLAGGYSYEQYF. CDR3 DNA sequence: TGTGCCAGCAGGCTAGCGGGGGGGTACTCCTACGAGCAGTACTTC.

The gene calls are TRBV7-9 and TRBJ2-5; a possible D gene is TRBD1 (6 bases). The CDR3 has 15 residues. Germline V gives CDR1 SEHNR, CDR2 FQNEAQ (reference sequence). V lost 5 bases and J lost 4, with 17 bases in between. This chain's CDR3 is CASSPAIRGRETQYF. CDR3 bases: TGTGCCAGCAGCCCAGCCATAAGGGGGAGAGAGACCCAGTACTTC.

The chain recombines TRBV11-2 with TRBJ2-7; tentative D call: TRBD1 (5 bases). The CDR3 contains 14 residues. The V end was cut by 1 base, the J end by 4 bases, with 11 bases between. Germline assignment: CDR1 SGHAT and CDR2 FQNNGV. The CDR3 coding sequence is TGTGCCAGCAGCTTAGGCCAGGGAAGGTACGAGCAGTACTTC. This encodes CASSLGQGRYEQYF.

This clone was seen only once. The chain links TRBV7-9 to TRBJ2-7; TRBD2 might be the D (6 bases). V was clipped by 3 bases and J by 3 bases, with 18 bases between them. This CDR3 contains 16 residues. Per germline, CDR1 SEHNR and CDR2 FQNEAQ (reference sequence). Here the CDR3 reads CASSFGRASAIYEQYF. As DNA, the CDR3 is TGTGCCAGCAGCTTCGGTCGGGCTAGCGCAATCTACGAGCAGTACTTC.

This chain connects TRBV6-5 to TRBJ2-7; no clear D. Germline V gene data show CDR1 as MNHEY and CDR2 as SVGAGI. The CDR3 totals 15 residues. Deletions cut 7 bases from V and 2 bases from J, with 18 bases between. The CDR3 protein is CASIDRSGFTYEQYF. Here the CDR3 DNA reads TGTGCCAGCATCGACCGATCAGGTTTCACCTACGAGCAGTACTTC.

The chain has TRBV18 and TRBJ2-5; perhaps TRBD2 as D (7 bases). Looked up from germline, CDR1 is KGHSH and CDR2 is LQKENI. This CDR3 is 12 amino acids long. Trimming left V 3 bases short and J 11 bases short, with 13 bases between. The CDR3 reads CASSPLEGGQYF. The CDR3 DNA follows: TGTGCCAGCTCACCGCTCGAGGGGGGGCAGTACTTC.

This sequence joins TRBV6-4 and TRBJ2-1; 7 positions agree with TRBD1. The V and J ends lost 3 bases and 6 bases, in that order; junction bases with no gene match: 11. The CDR3 is 16 residues long. Germline V gene data show CDR1 as MRHNA and CDR2 as SNTAGT. CDR3 sequence (DNA): TGTGCCAGCAGTGAACGCCCAGGGGGAATGCGCAATGAGCAGTTCTTC. This translates into CASSERPGGMRNEQFF.

The chain employs TRBV2 and TRBJ1-2; D may be TRBD1 (5 bases). The CDR3 is made up of 13 amino acids. Germline CDR1 and CDR2: SNHLY and FYNNEI. Trimming shortened V by 0 bases and J by 4 bases, and 6 bases separated the two germline ends. CDR3 in amino acids: CASSEATAYGYTF. The DNA for the CDR3 is TGTGCCAGCAGTGAAGCGACAGCCTATGGCTACACCTTC.

There are a few counts of this clone. The V call is TRBV15, the J call TRBJ2-7; 9 nucleotides match TRBD1. The CDR3 spans 15 residues. V lost 4 bases to trimming and J lost 5 bases; unmatched junction nucleotides: 9. Germline CDR1 and CDR2: LNHNV and YYDKDF (reference sequence). Written as DNA, the CDR3 is TGTGCCACCAGCAAATCCGGGACAGGGTTGCACGAGCAGTACTTC. Its translation: CATSKSGTGLHEQYF.

The CDR3 region is CSVGGRGYEQYF. CDR3 bases: TGCAGCGTTGGGGGTAGGGGTTACGAGCAGTACTTC. The chain employs TRBV29-1 and TRBJ2-7, with D maybe TRBD1 (5 bases). The CDR3 is made up of 12 amino acids. Germline V lookup: CDR1 SQVTM, CDR2 ANQGSEA. The germline V and J ends were trimmed by 4 bases and 4 bases, with 11 bases remaining between them.

This chain links TRBV10-2 with TRBJ2-5; TRBD2 matches at 8 bases. This CDR3 contains 15 residues. The germline V gene has CDR1 WSHSY and CDR2 SAAADI. V lost 2 bases and J lost 0; bases outside the gene matches: 2. DNA of the CDR3: TGCGCCAGCAGTGAGGGCGGGGGGCACCAAGAGACCCAGTACTTC. Translation gives CASSEGGGHQETQYF.

On this clone itself: The junction and the germline gene differ at one end; a read error may be behind it. This sequence joins TRBV5-1 and TRBJ1-6; tentative D call: TRBD1 (6 bases). This CDR3 is built from 13 residues. Germline V gene sequence: CDR1 SGHRS, CDR2 YFSETQ. The CDR3 is CASSLGLGQSKTF. The CDR3 nucleotides are TGCGCCAGCAGCTTGGGCCTAGGACAGTCTAAAACCTTT. The entire variable domain, with the rest obtained from reference TRBV5-1 and TRBJ1-6, is as follows: KAGVTQTPRYLIKTRGQQVTLSCSPISGHRSVSWYQQTPGQGLQFLFEYFSETQRNKGNFPGRFSGRQFSNSRSEMNVSTLELGDSALYLCASSLGLGQSKTFGNGTRLTVT.

As regards this clone: Sequence at one end of the junction differs from germline and may be a read error. The gene calls are TRBV6-5 and TRBJ2-7, with 8 bases matching TRBD1. The CDR3 spans 14 residues. The germline gives CDR1 MNHEY, CDR2 SVGAGI. CDR3 amino acids: CASKKTGASYEQHF. The CDR3, as DNA: TGTGCCAGCAAGAAGACAGGGGCGTCCTACGAGCAGCACTTC.

V is TRBV7-8 and J is TRBJ2-1, with 7 bases fitting TRBD1. After removal of 5 bases from V and 4 bases from J, the junction contained 8 bases not matched to a gene. This CDR3 spans 15 amino acids. CDR1 is SGHVS and CDR2 is FQNEAQ in the germline V gene. CDR3 DNA sequence: TGTGCCAGCAGCCCAGACAAGGGGGCTTACAATGAGCAGTTCTTC. Its translation is CASSPDKGAYNEQFF.

The chain links TRBV13 to TRBJ2-7, with 12 nucleotides matching TRBD1. The V segment lost 5 bases and the J segment 6 bases; nucleotides outside the gene matches: 5. CDR3 size: 14 residues. Per the germline V gene, CDR1 is PRHDT and CDR2 is FYEKMQ (reference sequence). For the CDR3, the DNA is TGTGCCAGCAGCACCCCGGGACAGGGGGCCGAGCAGTACTTC. It codes for CASSTPGQGAEQYF.